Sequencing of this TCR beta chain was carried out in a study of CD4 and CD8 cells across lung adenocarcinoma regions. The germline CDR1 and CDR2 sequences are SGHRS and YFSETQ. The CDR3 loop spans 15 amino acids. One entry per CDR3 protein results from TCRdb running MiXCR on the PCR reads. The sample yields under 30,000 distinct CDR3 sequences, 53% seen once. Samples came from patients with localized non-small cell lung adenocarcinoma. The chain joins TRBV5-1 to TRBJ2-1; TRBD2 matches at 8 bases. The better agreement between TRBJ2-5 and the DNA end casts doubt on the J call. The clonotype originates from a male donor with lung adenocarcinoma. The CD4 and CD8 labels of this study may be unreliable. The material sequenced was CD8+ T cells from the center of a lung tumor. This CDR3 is CASSLAGGPRETQYF. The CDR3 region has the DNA TGCGCCAGCAGCTTGGCGGGAGGGCCTCGAGAGACCCAGTACTTC.